Described below is a single T cell receptor beta chain sequence and its context. Its target is unknown. The source of the sample is a study of cytomegalovirus exposure and HLA in healthy donors. The CDR3 has 15 residues. Germline V gives CDR1 MDHEN, CDR2 SYDVKM. J gave up 2 bases and V 11 bases, and 13 bases lay outside the gene matches. In the PCR, 60 Vbeta and 13 Jbeta primers were used. Measured with immunoSEQ multiplex PCR; TCRdb has only the in-frame clones, and not every one. This table holds some 150,000 clones, about 80% found once. Notes on the study in general: Association of a missense DCLRE1C variant with TCR beta V- and J-gene trimming was reported in a later analysis. It was reported that the classifier diagnosed cytomegalovirus status with high specificity and sensitivity in both the original and validation cohorts. Researchers had no immune exposure information except CMV serostatus available.

This TCR derives from a man younger than 45 in good health and CMV-seronegative. The chain recombines TRBV28 with TRBJ2-7, with 9 bases that match TRBD2. Sequences were obtained from PBMCs. CDR3 in amino acids: CASAKEASGAYEQYF. The CDR3 bases are TGTGCCTCCGCAAAGGAGGCTAGCGGGGCCTACGAGCAGTACTTC.